This T cell receptor (beta chain) was recorded in a study of T-cell memory formation after mild COVID-19. Background on the study: TCR clusters mostly belonged to single donors. Notes on the study in general: Shrinking CD4+ clones were chiefly CM and EM; CD8+ ones were chiefly EMRA. Clonal second-wave expansions that peaked on day 37 had unconfirmed SARS-CoV-2 specificity. Clones that contracted from day 15 to 85 were balanced CD4/CD8, while later expanders leaned CD4+.

Germline lookup yields CDR1 SGHTA and CDR2 FQGNSA. V was clipped by 1 base and J by 0 bases, with 17 bases between them. The CDR3 runs to 18 residues. This clonotype was counted a few times. Its target is not known. TCRdb re-called the 5' RACE reads through MiXCR, storing one row per CDR3 protein. The sample contains under 300,000 distinct CDR3 sequences, 7.5% to 10% of which appear only once. This receptor was obtained from a man between 18 and 29 years old who had mild COVID-19 (a few samples of this study predate the infection). Cell type and time point are not known. The sequenced sample was PBMCs or a T cell subset sorted from them (not recorded which). This sequence joins TRBV7-2 and TRBJ2-3; maybe TRBD1 (5 bases). In nucleotides, the CDR3 is TGTGCCAGCAGCTTAGAGGCTAGTCGACAGTTAAGCACAGATACGCAGTATTTT. It specifies CASSLEASRQLSTDTQYF.